The 8 T cell receptor beta chains below all came from one sample that was sequenced in a study of blood T cell repertoires in COVID-19. Repertoires were generated with immunoSEQ multiplex PCR, while TCRdb's copy carries only in-frame clones and drops some. The table includes some 19,000 clones, around 80% detected once. Material for sequencing was peripheral blood. These receptors were obtained from a man older than 75 with acute or convalescent COVID-19.

The chain has TRBV7-9 and TRBJ2-7; D might be TRBD2 (6 bases). Germline V gene data show CDR1 as SEHNR and CDR2 as FQNEAQ (reference sequence). The CDR3 length is 14 residues. V was pared by 5 bases and J by 6 bases, with 17 bases between. The CDR3 DNA is TGTGCCAGCAGCGGCGGGACCCCGCCTGGCGAGCAGTACTTC. The encoded protein is CASSGGTPPGEQYF.

The V gene is TRBV3-1 (or the pseudogene TRBV3-2), the J gene TRBJ2-3, with 8 nucleotides matching TRBD2. The CDR3 length is 17 residues. V lost 5 bases and J lost 3; bases outside the gene matches: 13. Germline CDR1 is LGHDT and CDR2 is YNNKEL (reference sequence). The CDR3 region has the DNA TGTGCCAGCAGCTTACCCCTAAGACTAGCGAGTACAGATACGCAGTATTTT. This gives the protein CASSLPLRLASTDTQYF.

The rearrangement joins TRBV3-1 (or the pseudogene TRBV3-2) to TRBJ2-7; D perhaps matches TRBD2 (6 bases). The V and J ends lost 2 bases and 2 bases respectively, with 16 bases between them. The germline V gene has CDR1 LGHDT and CDR2 YNNKEL (reference sequence). The CDR3 spans 16 residues. The CDR3 reads CASSQPMGLETYEQYF. The CDR3, as DNA: TGTGCCAGCAGCCAACCAATGGGACTCGAGACCTACGAGCAGTACTTC.

The chain uses TRBV4-3 and TRBJ1-2, with D possibly being TRBD1 (6 bases). The germline gives CDR1 LGHNA, CDR2 YSLEER. CDR3 length: 19 residues. Trimming took 0 bases from V and 3 from J, leaving 23 bases between them. The CDR3 protein is CASSQDGVPRGASYYGYTF. CDR3 DNA: TGCGCCAGCAGCCAAGACGGGGTCCCCCGGGGGGCCTCATACTATGGCTACACCTTC.

In this sample, this clone turned up a few times. The gene calls are TRBV11-3 and TRBJ2-3, with 14 bases matching TRBD2. Germline values: CDR1 SGHNT, CDR2 YENEEA. J was trimmed by 1 base and V by 5 bases; bases with no gene match: 8. This CDR3 spans 18 amino acids. CDR3 sequence reads: CASSNPRTSGGRTDTQYF. The CDR3 bases are TGTGCCAGCAGCAACCCTAGGACTAGCGGGGGGCGCACAGATACGCAGTATTTT.

The chain links TRBV6-5 to TRBJ2-7, with D possibly TRBD2 on 6 matching bases. The CDR3 spans 13 residues. Between the trimmed V and J ends, which lost 8 bases and 1 base, there was a span of 12 bases. Germline CDR1 reads MNHEY; CDR2 reads SVGAGI. As DNA, the CDR3 is TGTGCCAGCTCGGGACTGCAATCCTACGAGCAGTACTTC. This codes for CASSGLQSYEQYF.

This clone occurred a few times. The chain is built from TRBV5-1 and TRBJ1-4, with D perhaps matching TRBD1 (5 bases). This CDR3 is 14 amino acids long. V lost 0 bases and J 7 bases, leaving 10 bases between the germline ends. CDR1 SGHRS and CDR2 YFSETQ come from the germline V gene. CDR3 nucleotide sequence: TGCGCCAGCAGCTTGGGGCAGGGCGGTGAAAAACTGTTTTTT. It codes for CASSLGQGGEKLFF.

The V and J genes are TRBV5-1 and TRBJ1-5, with D possibly being TRBD1 (5 bases). V was clipped by 2 bases and J by 2 bases, with 5 bases between them. Germline lookup yields CDR1 SGHRS and CDR2 YFSETQ. This CDR3 spans 13 amino acids. The CDR3 loop is CASSLQGNQPQHF. The CDR3 DNA is TGCGCCAGCAGCTTACAGGGCAATCAGCCCCAGCATTTT.